This is a list of T cell receptor beta chains from one sample in a study of cytomegalovirus exposure and HLA in healthy donors. Some clones are missing from TCRdb's copy, which holds only in-frame ones; the method was immunoSEQ multiplex PCR. The sample contains some 190,000 clones, 65% to 85% of which appear only once. Material for sequencing was PBMCs. Source of these receptors: a middle-aged man in good health and CMV-seropositive. The CDR3 runs from the conserved cysteine through the conserved F or W. The D gene is left open where the match is weak. Clone sizes are given selectively: once, few, many, or a class where the clone is expanded.

few,TRBJ1-5,-,TRBV6-1,TGTGCCACCAGTTATAGCAATCAGCCCCAGCATTTT,CATSYSNQPQHF
few,TRBJ2-4,-,TRBV6-4,TGTGCCAGCAGTTACCGGGATACCCCCACAAACATTCAGTACTTC,CASSYRDTPTNIQYF
-,TRBJ2-7,-,TRBV19,TGTGCCAGTAGCGGAGTATTTCGGGACGAGCAGTACTTC,CASSGVFRDEQYF
-,TRBJ1-2,-,TRBV5-1,TGCGCCAGCAGCTCCCCAGAGGTGTATAACTATGGCTACACCTTC,CASSSPEVYNYGYTF
-,TRBJ1-2,-,TRBV5-1,TGCGCCAGCAGCCCGACAGGCTTAAACTATGGCTACACCTTC,CASSPTGLNYGYTF
-,TRBJ1-5,-,TRBV15,TGTGCCACCAGCTCCAGGTATCAGCCCCAGCATTTT,CATSSRYQPQHF
-,TRBJ1-2,TRBD1,TRBV6-6,TGTGCCAGCAGTTACCCCGACAGGGTCTATGGCTACACCTTC,CASSYPDRVYGYTF
-,TRBJ2-3,-,TRBV6-5,TGTGCCAGCAGTTACCGACAGACCACAGATACGCAGTATTTT,CASSYRQTTDTQYF
-,TRBJ2-7,TRBD2,TRBV10-3,TGTGCCATCAGTGAAACTAGCGGGAGGGAGCAGTACTTC,CAISETSGREQYF
-,TRBJ2-7,TRBD2,TRBV19,TGTGCCAGTAGTATAGTAGGCGGGAGCTACGAGCAGTACTTC,CASSIVGGSYEQYF
few,TRBJ2-5,-,TRBV5-4,TGTGCCAGCAGCACGACCCAGGGGTCTCAAGAGACCCAGTACTTC,CASSTTQGSQETQYF
-,TRBJ2-7,-,TRBV7-9,TGTGCCAGCAGCTCTGCCCCCCGCGGCGGGACGGACGAGCAGTACTTC,CASSSAPRGGTDEQYF
-,TRBJ2-1,TRBD2,TRBV2,TGTGCCAGCAGTGGTCTAGCGGGAGTAGGGGGCTACAATGAGCAGTTCTTC,CASSGLAGVGGYNEQFF
-,TRBJ2-3,TRBD2,TRBV7-2,TGTGCCAGCAGCCCGAGAGGGACTAGGAGGCCCTCAGATACGCAGTATTTT,CASSPRGTRRPSDTQYF
-,TRBJ1-2,-,TRBV5-4,TGTGCCAGCAGCGGGACCGGGACTTCCTATCAGATGGGCTATGGCTACACCTTC,CASSGTGTSYQMGYGYTF